This T cell receptor beta chain derives from a study of blood T cell repertoires in COVID-19. Turning to the study itself: Donors in the United States, Italy and Spain gave samples during acute or convalescent COVID-19.

This clone has more than one count but fewer than ten. The germline CDR1 and CDR2 sequences are SGHTS and YDEGEE. Trimming stripped 4 bases from V and 4 bases from J, with 11 bases between. The CDR3 contains 13 residues. Methods used by the authors: The assay estimated nucleated cells by amplifying reference gene primers. TCRdb's copy holds only in-frame clones and misses some; the assay was immunoSEQ multiplex PCR. V, J and clone size derive from that table, while D and trimming were established from the DNA sequence. The repertoire holds roughly 220,000 clones, with 80% as singletons. The chain employs TRBV5-8 and TRBJ1-2, with D perhaps TRBD1 (5 bases). Sequences were obtained from peripheral blood. The clonotype comes from a woman aged 70-85 years with acute or convalescent COVID-19. CDR3 residues: CASSPGTPYGYTF. The CDR3 DNA reads TGTGCCAGCAGCCCGGGGACTCCCTATGGCTACACCTTC.